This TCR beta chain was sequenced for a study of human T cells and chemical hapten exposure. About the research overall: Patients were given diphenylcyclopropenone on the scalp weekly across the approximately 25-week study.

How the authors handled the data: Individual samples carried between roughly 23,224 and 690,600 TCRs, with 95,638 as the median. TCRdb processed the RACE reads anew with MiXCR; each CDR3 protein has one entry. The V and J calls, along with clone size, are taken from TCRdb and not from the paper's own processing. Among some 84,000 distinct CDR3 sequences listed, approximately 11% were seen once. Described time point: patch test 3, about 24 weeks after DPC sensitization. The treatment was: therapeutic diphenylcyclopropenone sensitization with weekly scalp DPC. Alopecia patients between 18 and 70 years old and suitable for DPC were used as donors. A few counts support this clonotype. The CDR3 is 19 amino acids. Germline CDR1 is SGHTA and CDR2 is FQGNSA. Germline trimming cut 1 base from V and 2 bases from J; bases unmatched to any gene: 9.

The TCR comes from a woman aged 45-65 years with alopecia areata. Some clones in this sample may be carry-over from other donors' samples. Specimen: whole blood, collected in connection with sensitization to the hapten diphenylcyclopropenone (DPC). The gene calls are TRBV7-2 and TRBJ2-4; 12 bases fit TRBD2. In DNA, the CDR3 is TGTGCCAGCAGCTTAGTAGCTAGCGGGAGGGGGAGGACCAAAAACATTCAGTACTTC. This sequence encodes CASSLVASGRGRTKNIQYF. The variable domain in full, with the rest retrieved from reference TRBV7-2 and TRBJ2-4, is GAGVSQSPSNKVTEKGKDVELRCDPISGHTALYWYRQSLGQGLEFLIYFQGNSAPDKSGLPSDRFSAERTGGSVSTLTIQRTQQEDSAVYLCASSLVASGRGRTKNIQYFGAGTRLSVL.